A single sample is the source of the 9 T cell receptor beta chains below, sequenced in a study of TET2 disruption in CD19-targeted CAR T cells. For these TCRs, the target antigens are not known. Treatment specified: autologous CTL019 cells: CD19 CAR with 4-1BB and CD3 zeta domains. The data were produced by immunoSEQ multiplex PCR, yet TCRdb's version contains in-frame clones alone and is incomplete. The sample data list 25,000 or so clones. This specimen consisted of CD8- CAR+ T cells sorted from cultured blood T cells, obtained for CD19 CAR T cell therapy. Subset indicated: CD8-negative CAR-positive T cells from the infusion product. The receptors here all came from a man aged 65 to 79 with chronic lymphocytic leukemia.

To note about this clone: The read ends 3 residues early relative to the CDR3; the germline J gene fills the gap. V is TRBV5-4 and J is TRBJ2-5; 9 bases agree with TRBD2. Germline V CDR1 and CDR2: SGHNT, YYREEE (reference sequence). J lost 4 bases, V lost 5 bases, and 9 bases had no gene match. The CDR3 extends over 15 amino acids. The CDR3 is CASSLQRGAGETQYF. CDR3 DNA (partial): TGTGCCAGCAGTTTGCAGCGGGGGGCCGGAGAGACC.

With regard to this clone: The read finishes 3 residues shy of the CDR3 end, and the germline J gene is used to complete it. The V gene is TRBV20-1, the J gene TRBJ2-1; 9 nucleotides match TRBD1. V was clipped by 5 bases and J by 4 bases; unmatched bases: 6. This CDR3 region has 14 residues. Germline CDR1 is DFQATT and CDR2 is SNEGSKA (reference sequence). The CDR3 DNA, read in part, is TGCAGTGCTCATAGACAGGGGGGGTACAATGAG. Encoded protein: CSAHRQGGYNE. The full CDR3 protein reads CSAHRQGGYNEQFF.

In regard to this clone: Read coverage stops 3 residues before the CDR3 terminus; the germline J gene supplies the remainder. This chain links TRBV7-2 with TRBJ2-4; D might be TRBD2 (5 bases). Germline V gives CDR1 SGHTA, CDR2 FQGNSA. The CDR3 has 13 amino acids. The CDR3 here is CASSLEVRRGQYF. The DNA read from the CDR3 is TGTGCCAGCAGCTTAGAGGTGCGTCGGGGT.

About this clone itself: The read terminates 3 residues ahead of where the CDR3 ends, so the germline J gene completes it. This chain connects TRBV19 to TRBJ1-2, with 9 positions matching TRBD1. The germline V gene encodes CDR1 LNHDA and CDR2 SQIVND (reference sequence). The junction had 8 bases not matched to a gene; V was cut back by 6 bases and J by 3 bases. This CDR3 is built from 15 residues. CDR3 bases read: TGTGCCAGTAGATATTCCGGGACAGGGCACTATGGC. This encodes CASRYSGTGHYG. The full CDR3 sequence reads CASRYSGTGHYGYTF.

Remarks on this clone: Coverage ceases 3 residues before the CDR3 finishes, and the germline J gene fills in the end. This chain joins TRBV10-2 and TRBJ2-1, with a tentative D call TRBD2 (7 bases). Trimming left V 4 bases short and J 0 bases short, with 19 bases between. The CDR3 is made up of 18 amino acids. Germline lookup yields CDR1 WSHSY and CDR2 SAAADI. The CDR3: CASSGRSGGPTSYNEQFF. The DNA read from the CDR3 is TGCGCCAGCAGTGGACGGTCGGGGGGCCCAACCTCCTACAATGAG.

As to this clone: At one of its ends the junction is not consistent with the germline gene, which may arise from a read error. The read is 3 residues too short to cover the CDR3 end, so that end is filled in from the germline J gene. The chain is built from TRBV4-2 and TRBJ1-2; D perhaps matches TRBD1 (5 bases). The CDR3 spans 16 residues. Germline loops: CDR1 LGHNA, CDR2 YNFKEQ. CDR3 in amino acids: CASSQERQLVNYGYTF. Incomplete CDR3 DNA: TGCGCCAGCAGCCAAGAGAGACAGCTGGTTAACTATGGC.

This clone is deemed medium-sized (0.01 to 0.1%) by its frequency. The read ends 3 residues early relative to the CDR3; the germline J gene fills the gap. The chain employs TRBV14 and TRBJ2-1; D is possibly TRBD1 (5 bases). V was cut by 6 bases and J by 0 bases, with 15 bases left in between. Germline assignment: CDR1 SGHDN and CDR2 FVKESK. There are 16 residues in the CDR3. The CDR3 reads CASSLRVLSSYNEQFF. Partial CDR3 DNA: TGTGCCAGCAGTCTCAGGGTGCTGAGCTCCTACAATGAG.

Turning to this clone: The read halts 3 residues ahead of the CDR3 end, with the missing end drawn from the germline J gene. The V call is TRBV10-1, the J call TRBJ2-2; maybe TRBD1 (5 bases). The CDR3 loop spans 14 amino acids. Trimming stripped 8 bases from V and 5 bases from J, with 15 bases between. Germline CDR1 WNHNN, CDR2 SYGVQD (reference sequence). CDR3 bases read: TGCGCCAGCGGCAATGGACATACTACCGGGGAG. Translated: CASGNGHTTGE. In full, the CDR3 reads CASGNGHTTGELFF.

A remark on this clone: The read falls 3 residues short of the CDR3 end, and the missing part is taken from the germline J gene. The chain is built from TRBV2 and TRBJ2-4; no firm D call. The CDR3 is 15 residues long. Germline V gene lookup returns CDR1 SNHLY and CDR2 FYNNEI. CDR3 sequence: CASSEKAAVGRGQYF. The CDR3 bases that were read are TGTGCCAGCAGTGAGAAGGCAGCCGTTGGGCGTGGT.